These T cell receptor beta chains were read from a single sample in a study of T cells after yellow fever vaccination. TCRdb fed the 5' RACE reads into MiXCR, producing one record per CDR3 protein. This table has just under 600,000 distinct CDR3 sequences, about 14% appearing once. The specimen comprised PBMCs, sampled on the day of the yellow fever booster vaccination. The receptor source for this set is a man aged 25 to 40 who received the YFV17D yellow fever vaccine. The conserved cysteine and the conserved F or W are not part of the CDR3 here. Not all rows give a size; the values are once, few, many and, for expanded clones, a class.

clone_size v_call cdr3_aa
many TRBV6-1 ASSEAGNYGYT
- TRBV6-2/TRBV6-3 ASSYSPSGVTYEQY
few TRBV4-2 ASSQELTRGPDTQY
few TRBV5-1 ASSLWGEGSNEQF
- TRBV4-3 ASSQESGASNEQF
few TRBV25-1 ASSETWTGELF
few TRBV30 AWSGAHYNQPQH
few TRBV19 ASRTPGFPGEQY
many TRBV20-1 SLEGRSYEQY
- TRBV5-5 ASSLEGVAGYT
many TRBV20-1 SARDLGGSYNEQF
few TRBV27 ASRGANTQY
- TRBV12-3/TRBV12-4 ASSPGVGSSYEQY
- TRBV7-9 ASSQAGTSYEQY
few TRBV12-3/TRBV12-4 ASSRRQGLY
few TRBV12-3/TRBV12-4 ASSLLSGMTDTQY
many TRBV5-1 ASSLDGATTNEKLF
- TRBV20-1 SARVGSGGQPQH
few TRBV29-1 SVGGVGHQPQH
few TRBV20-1 SASQGATDTQY
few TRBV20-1 RGGSMAGETQY
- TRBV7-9 ASMGTNEQF
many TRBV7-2 ASSLVRGQETQY
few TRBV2 ASSVEDTGADTQY
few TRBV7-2 ASSLSGEVVDTQY
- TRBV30 AWTPGVSYEQY
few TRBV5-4 ASSRTALYNEQF
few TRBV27 AGGGAASSDNEQF
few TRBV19 ASREGALRGEQY
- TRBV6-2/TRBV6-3 ASSPELAGRTDTQY
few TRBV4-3 ASSQDPASGGQETQY
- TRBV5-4 ASSLADSNEQY
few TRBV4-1 ASSFREAPTYNEQF
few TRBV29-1 SGVGDYGYT
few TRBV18 ASSLNLGNEKLF
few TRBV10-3 AISESVFGTGTTGELF
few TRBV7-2 ASSLVPRGNYGYT
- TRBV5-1 ASSLAGLAGSRGDEQF
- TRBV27 ASSSQTGNEQF
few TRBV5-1 ASSLGTGRTEAF
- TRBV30 AWSVPSGMRETQY
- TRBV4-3 ASSQDLNRGQDYGYT
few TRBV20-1 SAYSAAGVAYNEQF
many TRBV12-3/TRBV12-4 ASQAGGADTQY
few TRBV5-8 ASSSGQLLSGNTIY
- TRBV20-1 SARKATDTQY
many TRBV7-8 ASSFFLAGGSEQY
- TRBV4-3 ASSQDPEQSDEQF
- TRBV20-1 SARSGRVEETQY
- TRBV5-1 ASSLASGGGMPYEQY
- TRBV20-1 SAREGQGAGKLF
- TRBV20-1 SAHTGGSGNTIY
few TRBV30 AWNMGAYNEQF
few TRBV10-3 ATGTRLTDTQY
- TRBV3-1 ASSQAGVYNEQF